These T cell receptor beta chains were read from a single sample in a study of breast tumors, draining lymph nodes, adjacent tissues. TCRdb reanalysed the multiplex PCR reads using MiXCR and keeps one entry per CDR3 protein. The sample carries some 130,000 distinct CDR3 sequences, 20% recorded once. The sequenced sample was axillary lymph node tissue. These receptors were taken from a female donor with breast cancer. Some clones in this sample may be carry-over from other donors' samples. CDR3s include the opening cysteine and the closing phenylalanine or tryptophan.

V: TRBV4-1; J: TRBJ1-2; CDR3: CASSLSLGTGTNYGYTF
V: TRBV7-6; J: TRBJ2-5; CDR3: CASSVNRAQETQYF
V: TRBV20-1; J: TRBJ2-1; CDR3: CSASNLRSYNEQFF
V: TRBV5-1; J: TRBJ2-1; CDR3: CASSLDPGQGGNEQFF
V: TRBV3-1; J: TRBJ2-1; CDR3: CASKGQGENEQFF
V: TRBV6-6; J: TRBJ1-3; CDR3: CASSYGSGTDSGNTIYF
V: TRBV4-1; J: TRBJ1-2; CDR3: CASRTGTGDRYYGYTF
V: TRBV20-1; J: TRBJ2-1; CDR3: CSAVLAGEGNEQFF
V: TRBV10-1; J: TRBJ2-1; CDR3: CASAPGGGYINEQFF
V: TRBV24-1; J: TRBJ2-3; CDR3: CATSAAGGLADTQYF
V: TRBV7-2; J: TRBJ1-4; CDR3: CASSLGRKNEKLFF
V: TRBV3-1; J: TRBJ2-7; CDR3: CASTRSGVLYEQYF
V: TRBV5-8; J: TRBJ2-3; CDR3: CASSLDQVTSTDTQYF
V: TRBV5-8; J: TRBJ1-5; CDR3: CASSLTTGDSNQPQHF
V: TRBV24-1; J: TRBJ2-1; CDR3: CATADHRIHEQFF
V: TRBV5-6; J: TRBJ1-2; CDR3: CASSLALQNYGYTF
V: TRBV29-1; J: TRBJ2-3; CDR3: CSVVEGAADTQYF
V: TRBV28; J: TRBJ2-7; CDR3: CASSFSSGSALYEQYF
V: TRBV5-6; J: TRBJ1-2; CDR3: CASSPGYASGYTF
V: TRBV7-9; J: TRBJ2-5; CDR3: CASSLNFETQYF
V: TRBV9; J: TRBJ2-3; CDR3: CASSDPDRSREDTQYF
V: TRBV5-1; J: TRBJ1-2; CDR3: CASSFGTGTYGYTF
V: TRBV3-1; J: TRBJ1-4; CDR3: CASSLGGLFF
V: TRBV28; J: TRBJ2-7; CDR3: CASSSLAGAYEQYF
V: TRBV4-1; J: TRBJ2-5; CDR3: CASSLDPRGQETQYF
V: TRBV5-6; J: TRBJ1-2; CDR3: CASSPGQGGYGYTF
V: TRBV19; J: TRBJ1-4; CDR3: CASSPPGTVNEKLFF
V: TRBV20-1; J: TRBJ1-1; CDR3: CSASGRVNTEAFF
V: TRBV18; J: TRBJ1-6; CDR3: CASSPAQGNSPLHF
V: TRBV4-2; J: TRBJ2-1; CDR3: CASSQDLSGRADNEQFF
V: TRBV11-3; J: TRBJ1-3; CDR3: CASSLSSDSGNTIYF
V: TRBV15; J: TRBJ2-5; CDR3: CATSRDPGGGETQYF